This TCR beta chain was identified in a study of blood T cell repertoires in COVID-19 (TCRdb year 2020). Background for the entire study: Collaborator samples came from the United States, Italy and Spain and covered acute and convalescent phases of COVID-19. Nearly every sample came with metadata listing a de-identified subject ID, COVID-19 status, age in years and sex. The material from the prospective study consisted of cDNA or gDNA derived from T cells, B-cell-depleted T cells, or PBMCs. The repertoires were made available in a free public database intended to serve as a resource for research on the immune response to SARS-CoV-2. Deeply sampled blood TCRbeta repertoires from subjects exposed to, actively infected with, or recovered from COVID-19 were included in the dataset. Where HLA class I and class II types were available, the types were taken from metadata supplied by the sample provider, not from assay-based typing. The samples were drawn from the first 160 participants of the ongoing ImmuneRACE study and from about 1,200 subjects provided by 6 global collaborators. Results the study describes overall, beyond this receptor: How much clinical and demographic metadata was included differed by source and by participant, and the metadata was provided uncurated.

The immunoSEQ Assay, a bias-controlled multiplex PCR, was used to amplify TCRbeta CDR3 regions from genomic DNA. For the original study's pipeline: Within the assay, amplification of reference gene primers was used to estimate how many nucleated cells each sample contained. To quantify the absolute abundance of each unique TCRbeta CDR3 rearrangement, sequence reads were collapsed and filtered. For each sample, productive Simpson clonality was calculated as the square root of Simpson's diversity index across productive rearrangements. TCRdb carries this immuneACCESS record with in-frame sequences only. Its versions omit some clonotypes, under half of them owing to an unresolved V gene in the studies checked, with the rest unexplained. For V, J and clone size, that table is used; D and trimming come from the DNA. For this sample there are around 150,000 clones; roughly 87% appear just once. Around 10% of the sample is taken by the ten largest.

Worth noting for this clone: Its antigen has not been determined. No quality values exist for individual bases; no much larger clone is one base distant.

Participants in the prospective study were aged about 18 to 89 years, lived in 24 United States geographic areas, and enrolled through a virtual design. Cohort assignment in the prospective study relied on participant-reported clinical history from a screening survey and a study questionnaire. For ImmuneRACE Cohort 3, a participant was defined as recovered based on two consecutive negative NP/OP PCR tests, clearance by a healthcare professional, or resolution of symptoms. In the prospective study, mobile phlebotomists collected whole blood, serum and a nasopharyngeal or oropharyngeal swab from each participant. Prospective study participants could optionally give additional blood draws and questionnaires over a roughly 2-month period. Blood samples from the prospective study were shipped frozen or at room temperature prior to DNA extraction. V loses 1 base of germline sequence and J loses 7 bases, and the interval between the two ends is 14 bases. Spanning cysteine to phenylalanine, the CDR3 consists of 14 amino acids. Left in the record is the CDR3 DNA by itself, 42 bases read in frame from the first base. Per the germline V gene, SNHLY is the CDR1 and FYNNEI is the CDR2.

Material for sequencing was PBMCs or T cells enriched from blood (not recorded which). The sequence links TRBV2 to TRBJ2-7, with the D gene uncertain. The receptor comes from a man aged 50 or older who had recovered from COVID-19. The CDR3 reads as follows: CASSEGGFLTEQYF. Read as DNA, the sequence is TGTGCCAGCAGTGAAGGAGGCTTCTTGACTGAGCAGTACTTC.